The source of this TCR beta chain is a study of graft-versus-host responses after intestinal transplantation. Turning to the study itself: The transplants performed in recipients were multivisceral, liver-intestinal, or isolated intestinal. Each recipient received anti-thymocyte globulin induction, then tacrolimus and steroids for roughly 3 years. Regarding the study as a whole: The recipient marrow held GvH clones, and some of them showed up first in ileum or blood. Clonal ratios of graft-versus-host to host-versus-graft in allografts were high for patients exhibiting graft-donor T cell macrochimerism.

Profiling relied on immunoSEQ multiplex PCR, and the TCRdb table lists in-frame clones only, not all of them. The sample shows around 88,000 clones, 85% to 95% of them seen only once. About this clone itself: What it binds is not known.

This CDR3 has 14 residues. CDR1 and CDR2 from the germline V gene are LNHDA and SQIVND (reference sequence). V lost 5 bases and J 6 bases, leaving 17 bases between the germline ends. The sequence was collected from a human donor who was the organ donor for an intestinal transplant. The sample consisted of unstimulated CD8+ T cells sorted from spleen or lymph node cells, taken before transplant. This chain links TRBV19 with TRBJ2-7, with D possibly matching TRBD2 (5 bases). The CDR3 region is CASSWTGLEGEQYF. The CDR3 coding sequence is TGTGCCAGTAGTTGGACGGGCTTAGAGGGCGAGCAGTACTTC.